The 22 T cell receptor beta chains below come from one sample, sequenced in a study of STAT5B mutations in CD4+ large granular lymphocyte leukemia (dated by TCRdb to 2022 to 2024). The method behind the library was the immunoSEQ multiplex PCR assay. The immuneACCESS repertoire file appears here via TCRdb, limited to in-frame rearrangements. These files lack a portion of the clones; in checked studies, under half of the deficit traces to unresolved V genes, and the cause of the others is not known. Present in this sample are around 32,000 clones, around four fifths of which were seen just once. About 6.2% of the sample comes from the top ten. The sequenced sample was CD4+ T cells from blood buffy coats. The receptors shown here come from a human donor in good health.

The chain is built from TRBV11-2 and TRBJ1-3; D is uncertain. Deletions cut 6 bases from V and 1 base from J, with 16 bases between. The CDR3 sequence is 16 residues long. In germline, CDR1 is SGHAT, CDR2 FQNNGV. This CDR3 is CASSLELDVSGNTIYF. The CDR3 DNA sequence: TGTGCCAGCAGTCTCGAACTGGATGTTTCTGGAAACACCATATATTTT.

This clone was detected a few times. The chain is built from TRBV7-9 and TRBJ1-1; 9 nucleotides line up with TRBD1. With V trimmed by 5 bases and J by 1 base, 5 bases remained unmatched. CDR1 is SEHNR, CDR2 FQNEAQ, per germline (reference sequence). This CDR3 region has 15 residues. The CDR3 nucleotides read TGTGCCAGCAGCGTTTCGGGACAGGGGAACACTGAAGCTTTCTTT. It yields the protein CASSVSGQGNTEAFF.

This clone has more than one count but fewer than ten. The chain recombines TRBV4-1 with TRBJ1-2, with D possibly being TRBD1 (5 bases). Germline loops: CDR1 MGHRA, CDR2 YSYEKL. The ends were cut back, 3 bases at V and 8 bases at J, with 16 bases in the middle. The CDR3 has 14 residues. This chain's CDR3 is CASSHTRGPNGYTF. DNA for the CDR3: TGCGCCAGCAGCCATACAAGGGGTCCTAACGGCTACACCTTC.

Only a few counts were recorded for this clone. The CDR3 DNA reads as TGTGCCGGCGGGAATCAGCCCCAGCATTTT. It specifies CAGGNQPQHF. The rearrangement links TRBV19 to TRBJ1-5, with D unresolved. In germline, CDR1 is LNHDA, CDR2 SQIVND (reference sequence). CDR3 length equals 10 residues. The V end lost 11 bases, the J end lost 4 bases, and 6 bases lay between the germline ends.

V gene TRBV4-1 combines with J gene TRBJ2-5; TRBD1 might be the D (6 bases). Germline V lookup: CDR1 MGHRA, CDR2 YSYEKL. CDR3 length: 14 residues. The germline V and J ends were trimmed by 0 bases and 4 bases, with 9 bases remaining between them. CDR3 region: CASSQDPRGETQYF. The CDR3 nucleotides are TGCGCCAGCAGCCAAGATCCCAGGGGAGAGACCCAGTACTTC.

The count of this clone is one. CDR3 region: CASSVAGSQETQYF. The CDR3 nucleotides are TGTGCCAGCAGCGTGGCAGGGAGCCAAGAGACCCAGTACTTC. V is TRBV9 and J is TRBJ2-5; the D gene could be TRBD1 or TRBD2 (5 bases each). Trimming pared 2 bases from V and 1 base from J, leaving 9 bases between. The CDR3 loop spans 14 amino acids. Germline-derived CDR1 and CDR2 are SGDLS and YYNGEE.

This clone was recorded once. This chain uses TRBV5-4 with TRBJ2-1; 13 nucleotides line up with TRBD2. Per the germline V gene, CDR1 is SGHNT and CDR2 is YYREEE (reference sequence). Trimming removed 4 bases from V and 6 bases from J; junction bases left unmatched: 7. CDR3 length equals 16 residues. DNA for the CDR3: TGTGCCAGCAGCGCCCGGACTAGCGGGGGAACCAATGAGCAGTTCTTC. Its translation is CASSARTSGGTNEQFF.

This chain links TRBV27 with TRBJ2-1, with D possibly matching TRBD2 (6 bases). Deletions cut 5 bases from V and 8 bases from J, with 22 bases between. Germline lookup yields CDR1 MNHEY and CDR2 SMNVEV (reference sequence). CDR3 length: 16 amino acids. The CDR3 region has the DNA TGTGCCAGCAGTCGGATATGGGACTCCCGAGAGGATGAGCAGTTCTTC. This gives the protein CASSRIWDSREDEQFF.

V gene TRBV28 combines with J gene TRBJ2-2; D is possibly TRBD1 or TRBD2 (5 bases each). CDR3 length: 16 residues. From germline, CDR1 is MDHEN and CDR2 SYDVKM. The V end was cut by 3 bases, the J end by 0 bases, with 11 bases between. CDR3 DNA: TGTGCCAGCAGTTTTCCCGGGGCCCCGAACACCGGGGAGCTGTTTTTT. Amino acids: CASSFPGAPNTGELFF.

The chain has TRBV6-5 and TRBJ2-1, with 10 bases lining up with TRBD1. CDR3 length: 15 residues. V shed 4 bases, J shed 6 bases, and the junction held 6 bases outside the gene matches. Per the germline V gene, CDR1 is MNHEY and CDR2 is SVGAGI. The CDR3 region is CASSWDRGYGNEQFF. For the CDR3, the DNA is TGTGCCAGCAGTTGGGACAGGGGTTACGGCAATGAGCAGTTCTTC.

CDR3 in amino acids: CASSLAPAGEQFF. The CDR3 DNA is TGTGCCAGCAGCTTAGCGCCGGCAGGAGAGCAGTTCTTC. The chain carries TRBV7-2 and TRBJ2-1; D gene uncertain. The CDR3 is 13 residues long. CDR1 is SGHTA and CDR2 is FQGNSA in the germline V gene. Trimming stripped 0 bases from V and 10 bases from J, with 10 bases between. Variable domain in full (rest from reference TRBV7-2 and TRBJ2-1): GAGVSQSPSNKVTEKGKDVELRCDPISGHTALYWYRQSLGQGLEFLIYFQGNSAPDKSGLPSDRFSAERTGGSVSTLTIQRTQQEDSAVYLCASSLAPAGEQFFGPGTRLTVL.

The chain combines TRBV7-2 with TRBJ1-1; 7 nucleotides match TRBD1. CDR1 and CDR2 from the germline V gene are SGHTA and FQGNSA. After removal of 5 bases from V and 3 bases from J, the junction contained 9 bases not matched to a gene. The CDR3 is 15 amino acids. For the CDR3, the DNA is TGTGCCAGCAGCAAAACTAGGGGGCCTGACACTGAAGCTTTCTTT. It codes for CASSKTRGPDTEAFF.

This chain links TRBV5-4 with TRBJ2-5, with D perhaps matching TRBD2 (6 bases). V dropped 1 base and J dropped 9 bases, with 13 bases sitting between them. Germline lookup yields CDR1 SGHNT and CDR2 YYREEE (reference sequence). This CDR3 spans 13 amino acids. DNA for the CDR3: TGTGCCAGCAGCTTGCAGGGACCGGGGGCCCAGTACTTC. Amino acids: CASSLQGPGAQYF.

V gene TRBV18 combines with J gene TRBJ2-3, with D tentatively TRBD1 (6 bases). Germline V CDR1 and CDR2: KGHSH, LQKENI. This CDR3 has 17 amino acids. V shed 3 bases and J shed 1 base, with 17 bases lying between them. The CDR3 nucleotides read TGTGCCAGCTCACCCGTAGAAACAGGGTTTGGCACAGATACGCAGTATTTT. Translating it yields CASSPVETGFGTDTQYF.

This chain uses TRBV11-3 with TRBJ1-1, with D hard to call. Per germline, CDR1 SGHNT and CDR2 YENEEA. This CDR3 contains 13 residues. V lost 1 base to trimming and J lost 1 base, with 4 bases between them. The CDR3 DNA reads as TGTGCCAGCAGCTTAGGGAAGAACACTGAAGCTTTCTTT. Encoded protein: CASSLGKNTEAFF.

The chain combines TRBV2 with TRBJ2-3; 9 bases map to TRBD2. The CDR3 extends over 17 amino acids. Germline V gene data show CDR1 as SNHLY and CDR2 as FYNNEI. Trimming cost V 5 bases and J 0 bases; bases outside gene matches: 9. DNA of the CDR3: TGTGCCAGCAGTTCCCTTAGCGGGGGTTCTAGCACAGATACGCAGTATTTT. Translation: CASSSLSGGSSTDTQYF.

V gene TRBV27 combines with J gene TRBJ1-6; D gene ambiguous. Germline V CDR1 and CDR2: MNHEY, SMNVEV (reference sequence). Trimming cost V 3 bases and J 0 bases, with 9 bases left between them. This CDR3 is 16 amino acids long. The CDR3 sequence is CASSFGRSSYNSPLHF. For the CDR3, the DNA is TGTGCCAGCAGTTTTGGCCGTAGCTCCTATAATTCACCCCTCCACTTT.

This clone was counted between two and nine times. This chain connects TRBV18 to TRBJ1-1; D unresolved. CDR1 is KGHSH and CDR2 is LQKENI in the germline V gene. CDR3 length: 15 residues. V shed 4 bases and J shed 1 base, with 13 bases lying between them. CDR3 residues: CASSRAQTANTEAFF. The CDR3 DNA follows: TGTGCCAGCTCACGTGCCCAGACGGCGAACACTGAAGCTTTCTTT.

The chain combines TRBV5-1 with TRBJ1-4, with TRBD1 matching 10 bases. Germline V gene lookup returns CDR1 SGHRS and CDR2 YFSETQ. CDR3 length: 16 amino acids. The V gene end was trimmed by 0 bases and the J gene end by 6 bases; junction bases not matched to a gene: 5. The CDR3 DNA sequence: TGCGCCAGCAGCTTGGGACAGGGGGCGCGGTATGAAAAACTGTTTTTT. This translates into CASSLGQGARYEKLFF.

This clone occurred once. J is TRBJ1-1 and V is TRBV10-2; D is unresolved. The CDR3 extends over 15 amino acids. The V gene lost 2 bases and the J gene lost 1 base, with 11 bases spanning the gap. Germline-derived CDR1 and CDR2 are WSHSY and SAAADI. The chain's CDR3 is CASSEVVGRNTEAFF. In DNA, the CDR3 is TGCGCCAGCAGTGAGGTGGTAGGCAGGAACACTGAAGCTTTCTTT.

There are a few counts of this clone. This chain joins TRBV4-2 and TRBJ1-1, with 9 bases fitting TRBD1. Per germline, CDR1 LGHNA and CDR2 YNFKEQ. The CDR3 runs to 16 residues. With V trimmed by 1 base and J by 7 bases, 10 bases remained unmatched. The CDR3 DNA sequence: TGTGCCAGCAGCCAAGGACCGGGACAGGGATACGGTGAAGCTTTCTTT. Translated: CASSQGPGQGYGEAFF.

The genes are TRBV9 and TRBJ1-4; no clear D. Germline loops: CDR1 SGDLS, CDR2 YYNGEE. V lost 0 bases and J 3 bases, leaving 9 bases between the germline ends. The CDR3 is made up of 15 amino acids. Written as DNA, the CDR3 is TGTGCCAGCAGCGTAGGGAACGGACCTAATGAAAAACTGTTTTTT. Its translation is CASSVGNGPNEKLFF.